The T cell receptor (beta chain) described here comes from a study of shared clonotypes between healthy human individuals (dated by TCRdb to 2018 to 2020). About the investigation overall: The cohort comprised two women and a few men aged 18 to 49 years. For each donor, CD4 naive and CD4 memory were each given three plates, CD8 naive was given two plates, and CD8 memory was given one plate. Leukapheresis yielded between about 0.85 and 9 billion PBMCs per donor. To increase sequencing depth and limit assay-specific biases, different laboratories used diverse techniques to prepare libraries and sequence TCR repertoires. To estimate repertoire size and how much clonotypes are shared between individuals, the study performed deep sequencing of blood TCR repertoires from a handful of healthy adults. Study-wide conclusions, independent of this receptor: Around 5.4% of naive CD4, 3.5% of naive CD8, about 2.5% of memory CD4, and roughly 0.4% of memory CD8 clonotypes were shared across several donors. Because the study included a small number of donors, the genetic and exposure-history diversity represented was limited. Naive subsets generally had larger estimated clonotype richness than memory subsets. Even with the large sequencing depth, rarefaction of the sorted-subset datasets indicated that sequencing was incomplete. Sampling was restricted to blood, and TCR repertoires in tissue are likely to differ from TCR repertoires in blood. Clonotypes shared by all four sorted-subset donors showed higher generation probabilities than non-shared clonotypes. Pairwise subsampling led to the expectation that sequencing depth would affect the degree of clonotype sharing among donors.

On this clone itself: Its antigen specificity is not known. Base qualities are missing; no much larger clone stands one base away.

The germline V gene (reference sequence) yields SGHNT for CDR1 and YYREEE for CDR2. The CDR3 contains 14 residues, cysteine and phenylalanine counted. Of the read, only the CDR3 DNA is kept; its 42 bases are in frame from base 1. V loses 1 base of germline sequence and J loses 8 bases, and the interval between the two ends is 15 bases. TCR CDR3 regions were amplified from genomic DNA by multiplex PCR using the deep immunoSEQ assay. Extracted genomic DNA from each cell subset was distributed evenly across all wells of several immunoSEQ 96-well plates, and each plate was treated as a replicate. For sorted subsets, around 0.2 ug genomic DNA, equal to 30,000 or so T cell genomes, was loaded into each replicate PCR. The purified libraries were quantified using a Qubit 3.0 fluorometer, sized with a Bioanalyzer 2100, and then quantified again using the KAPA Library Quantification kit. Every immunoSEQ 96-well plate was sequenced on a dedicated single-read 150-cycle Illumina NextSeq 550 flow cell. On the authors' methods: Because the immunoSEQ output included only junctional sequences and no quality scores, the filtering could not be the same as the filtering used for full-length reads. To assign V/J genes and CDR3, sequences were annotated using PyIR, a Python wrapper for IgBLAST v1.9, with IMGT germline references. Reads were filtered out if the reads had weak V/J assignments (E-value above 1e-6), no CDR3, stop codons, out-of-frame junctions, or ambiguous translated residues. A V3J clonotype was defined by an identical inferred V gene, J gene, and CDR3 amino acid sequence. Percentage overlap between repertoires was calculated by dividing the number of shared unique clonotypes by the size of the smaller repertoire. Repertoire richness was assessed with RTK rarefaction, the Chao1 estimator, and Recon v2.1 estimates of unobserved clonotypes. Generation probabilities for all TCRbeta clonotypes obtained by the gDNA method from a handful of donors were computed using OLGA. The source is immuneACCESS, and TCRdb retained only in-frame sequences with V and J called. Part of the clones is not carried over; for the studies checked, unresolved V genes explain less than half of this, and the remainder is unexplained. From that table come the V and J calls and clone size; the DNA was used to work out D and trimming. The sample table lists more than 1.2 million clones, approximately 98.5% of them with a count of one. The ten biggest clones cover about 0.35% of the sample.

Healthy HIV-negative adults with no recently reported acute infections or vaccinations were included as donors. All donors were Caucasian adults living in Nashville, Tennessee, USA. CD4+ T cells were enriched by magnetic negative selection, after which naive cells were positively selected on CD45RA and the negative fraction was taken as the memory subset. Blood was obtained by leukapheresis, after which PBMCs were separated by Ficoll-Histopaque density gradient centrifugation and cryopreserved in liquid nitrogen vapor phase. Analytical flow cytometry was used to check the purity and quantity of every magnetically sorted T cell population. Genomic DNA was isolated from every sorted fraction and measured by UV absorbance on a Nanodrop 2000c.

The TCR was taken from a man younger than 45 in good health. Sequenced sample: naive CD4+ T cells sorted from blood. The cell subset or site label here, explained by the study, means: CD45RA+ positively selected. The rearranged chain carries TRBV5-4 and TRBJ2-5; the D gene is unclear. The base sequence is TGTGCCAGCAGCTTGATCGGCCAGGAGCAAACCCAGTACTTC. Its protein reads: CASSLIGQEQTQYF.